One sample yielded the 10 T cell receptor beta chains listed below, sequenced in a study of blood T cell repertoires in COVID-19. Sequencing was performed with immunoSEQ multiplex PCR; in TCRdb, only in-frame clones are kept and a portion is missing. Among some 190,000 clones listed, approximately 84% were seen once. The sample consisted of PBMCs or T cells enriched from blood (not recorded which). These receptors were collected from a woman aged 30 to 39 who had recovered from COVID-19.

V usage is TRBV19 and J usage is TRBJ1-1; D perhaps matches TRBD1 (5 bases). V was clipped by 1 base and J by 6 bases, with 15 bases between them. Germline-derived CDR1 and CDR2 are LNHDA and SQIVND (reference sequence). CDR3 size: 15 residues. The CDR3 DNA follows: TGTGCCAGTAGTATAGTAGCGGCATTGGGGGCTGAAGCTTTCTTT. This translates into CASSIVAALGAEAFF.

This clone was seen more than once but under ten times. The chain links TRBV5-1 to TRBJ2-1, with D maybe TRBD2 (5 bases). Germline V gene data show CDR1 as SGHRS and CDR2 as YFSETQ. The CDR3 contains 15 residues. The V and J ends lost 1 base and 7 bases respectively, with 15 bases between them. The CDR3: CASSLTLASGNEQFF. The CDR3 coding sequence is TGCGCCAGCAGCTTGACGCTCGCTTCGGGGAATGAGCAGTTCTTC.

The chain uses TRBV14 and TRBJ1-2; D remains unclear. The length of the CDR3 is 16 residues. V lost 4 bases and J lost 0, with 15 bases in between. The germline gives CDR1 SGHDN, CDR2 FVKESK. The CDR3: CASSRGLTGANYGYTF. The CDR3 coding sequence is TGTGCCAGCAGCCGAGGACTGACGGGAGCTAACTATGGCTACACCTTC.

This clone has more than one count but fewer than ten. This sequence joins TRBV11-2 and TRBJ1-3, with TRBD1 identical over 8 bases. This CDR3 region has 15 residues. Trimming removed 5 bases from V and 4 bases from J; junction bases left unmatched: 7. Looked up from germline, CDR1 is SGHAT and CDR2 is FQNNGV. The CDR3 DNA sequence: TGTGCCAGCAGCCCTCAGGGGGCGGTGGGAAACACCATATATTTT. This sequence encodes CASSPQGAVGNTIYF. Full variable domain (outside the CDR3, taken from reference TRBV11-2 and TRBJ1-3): EAGVAQSPRYKIIEKRQSVAFWCNPISGHATLYWYQQILGQGPKLLIQFQNNGVVDDSQLPKDRFSAERLKGVDSTLKIQPAKLEDSAVYLCASSPQGAVGNTIYFGEGSWLTVV.

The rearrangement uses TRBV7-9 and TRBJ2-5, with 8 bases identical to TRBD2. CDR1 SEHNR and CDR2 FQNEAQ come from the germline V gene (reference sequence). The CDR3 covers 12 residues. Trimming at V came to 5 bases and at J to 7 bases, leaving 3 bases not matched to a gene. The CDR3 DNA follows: TGTGCCAGCAGCCCACGGGGGGGGACCCAGTACTTC. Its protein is CASSPRGGTQYF.

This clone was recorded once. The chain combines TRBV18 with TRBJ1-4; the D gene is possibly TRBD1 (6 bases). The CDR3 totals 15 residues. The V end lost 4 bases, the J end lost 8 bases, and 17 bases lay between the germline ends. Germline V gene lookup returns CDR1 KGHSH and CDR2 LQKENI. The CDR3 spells CASSLLTGLEEKLFF. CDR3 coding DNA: TGTGCCAGCTCACTACTGACAGGTTTGGAGGAAAAACTGTTTTTT.

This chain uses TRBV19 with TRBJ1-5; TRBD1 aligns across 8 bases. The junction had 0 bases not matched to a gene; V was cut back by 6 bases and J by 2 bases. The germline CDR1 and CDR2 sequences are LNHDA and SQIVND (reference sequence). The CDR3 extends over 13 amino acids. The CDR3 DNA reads TGTGCCAGTAGGACAGGGGGCAATCAGCCCCAGCATTTT. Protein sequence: CASRTGGNQPQHF.

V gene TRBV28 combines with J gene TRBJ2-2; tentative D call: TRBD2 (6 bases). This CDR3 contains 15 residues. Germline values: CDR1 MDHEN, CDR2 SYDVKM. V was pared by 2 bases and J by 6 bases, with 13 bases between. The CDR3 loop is CASSLTGVYAGELFF. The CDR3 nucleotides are TGTGCCAGCAGTTTAACGGGGGTCTACGCCGGGGAGCTGTTTTTT. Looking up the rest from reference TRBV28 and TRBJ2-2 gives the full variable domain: DVKVTQSSRYLVKRTGEKVFLECVQDMDHENMFWYRQDPGLGLRLIYFSYDVKMKEKGDIPEGYSVSREKKERFSLILESASTNQTSMYLCASSLTGVYAGELFFGEGSRLTVL.

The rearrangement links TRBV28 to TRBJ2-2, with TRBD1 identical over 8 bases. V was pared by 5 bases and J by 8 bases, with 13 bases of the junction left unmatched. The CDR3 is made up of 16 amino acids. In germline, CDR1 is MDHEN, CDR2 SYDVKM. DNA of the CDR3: TGTGCCAGCAGTCCCCCCAGGGGGCGAGGCATGGGGGAGCTGTTTTTT. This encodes CASSPPRGRGMGELFF.

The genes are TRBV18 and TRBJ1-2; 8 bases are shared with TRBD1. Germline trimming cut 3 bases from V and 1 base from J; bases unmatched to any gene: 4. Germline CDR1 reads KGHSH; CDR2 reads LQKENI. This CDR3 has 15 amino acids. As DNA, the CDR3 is TGTGCCAGCTCACCTGACAGGGGAATTAACTATGGCTACACCTTC. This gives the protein CASSPDRGINYGYTF.